This is a list of T cell receptor beta chains from one sample in a study of shared clonotypes between healthy human individuals. The method was immunoSEQ multiplex PCR; TCRdb's version includes in-frame clones alone and lacks a portion of them. The profile shows some 1.5 million clones, around 98% of them singletons. The sample taken for sequencing was naive CD4+ T cells sorted from blood. The receptors come from a young man in good health. Both conserved end residues are trimmed from each CDR3. Fields, in order: V gene, CDR3 length, J gene, CDR3 protein.

V: TRBV10-2; length: 15; J: TRBJ1-3; CDR3: ASREGGTVPSGNTIY
V: TRBV19; length: 12; J: TRBJ1-2; CDR3: ASSIFRAKGGYT
V: TRBV5-1; length: 12; J: TRBJ2-7; CDR3: ASSPRGSSYEQY
V: TRBV28; length: 13; J: TRBJ2-3; CDR3: ASSLPGLFRDTQY
V: TRBV27; length: 12; J: TRBJ2-3; CDR3: ASSLLAGADTQY
V: TRBV10-3; length: 14; J: TRBJ2-2; CDR3: AISEAPTGGPGELF
V: TRBV5-6; length: 10; J: TRBJ2-1; CDR3: ASSFQPDEQF
V: TRBV18; length: 11; J: TRBJ2-5; CDR3: ASSPQGQETQY
V: TRBV9; length: 14; J: TRBJ1-3; CDR3: ASSVSPPYSGNTIY
V: TRBV2; length: 12; J: TRBJ2-5; CDR3: ASAQGLYQETQY
V: TRBV7-9; length: 11; J: TRBJ1-2; CDR3: ASSELVNYGYT
V: TRBV30; length: 11; J: TRBJ2-3; CDR3: AWGLLATDTQY
V: TRBV29-1; length: 10; J: NA; CDR3: SVWNLIGEQY
V: TRBV7-9; length: 12; J: TRBJ1-5; CDR3: ASSLGQIDQPQH
V: TRBV29-1; length: 12; J: TRBJ2-7; CDR3: SVRNRQGAQEQY
V: TRBV28; length: 15; J: TRBJ1-5; CDR3: ASSLRQGAISNQPQH
V: TRBV5-5; length: 15; J: TRBJ1-4; CDR3: ASSSTGTEATNEKLF
V: TRBV5-5; length: 15; J: TRBJ1-5; CDR3: ASAKGGTGYSNQPQH
V: TRBV5-1; length: 13; J: TRBJ2-2; CDR3: ASSFIGPNTGELF
V: TRBV11-2; length: 14; J: TRBJ2-1; CDR3: ASSLVPGGSYNEQF
V: TRBV9; length: 12; J: TRBJ2-2; CDR3: ASSIDRVYGELF
V: TRBV30; length: 13; J: TRBJ2-7; CDR3: AWGPGPSLGYEQY
V: TRBV18; length: 12; J: TRBJ1-5; CDR3: ASSQGFSNQPQH
V: TRBV15; length: 13; J: TRBJ1-4; CDR3: ATNPTGGPNEKLF
V: TRBV5-1; length: 13; J: TRBJ2-3; CDR3: ASSFGRDGLDTQY
V: TRBV11-3; length: 10; J: TRBJ1-2; CDR3: ASSLANYGYT
V: TRBV18; length: 15; J: TRBJ1-1; CDR3: ASSPRDRAPKGTEAF
V: TRBV27; length: 13; J: TRBJ2-5; CDR3: ASSSPDRVKETQY
V: TRBV6-6; length: 13; J: TRBJ2-3; CDR3: ASSGTSYSTDTQY
V: TRBV4-1; length: 14; J: TRBJ2-2; CDR3: ASSQGLAGGGGELF
V: TRBV19; length: 14; J: TRBJ1-1; CDR3: ASSPRAGPASTEAF
V: TRBV5-4; length: 14; J: TRBJ2-1; CDR3: ASSLGARQGDNEQF
V: TRBV28; length: 15; J: TRBJ1-2; CDR3: ASSLAAGGAGGYGYT
V: TRBV14; length: 15; J: TRBJ2-5; CDR3: ASSPGGLAGLQETQY
V: TRBV5-4; length: 15; J: TRBJ2-5; CDR3: ASNRRAQGEIAETQY
V: TRBV11-3; length: 12; J: TRBJ2-5; CDR3: ASSLGGSQETQY
V: TRBV7-2; length: 13; J: TRBJ2-7; CDR3: ASSLVWGQGDEQY
V: TRBV7-3; length: 12; J: TRBJ2-5; CDR3: ASSLRGPGETQY
V: TRBV18; length: 11; J: TRBJ1-2; CDR3: ASSPGTVYGYT
V: TRBV27; length: 12; J: TRBJ1-4; CDR3: ASSLISGSEKLF
V: TRBV29-1; length: 10; J: TRBJ2-7; CDR3: SVRVLRNEQY
V: TRBV28; length: 12; J: TRBJ2-7; CDR3: ASSEGSTISEQY
V: TRBV7-2; length: 14; J: TRBJ2-7; CDR3: ASSARTSGSRYEQY